Described below is a single TCR beta chain sequence and its context. This receptor's antigen is unknown. Per-base qualities were not stored, and no clone one base away is much larger. The sample is drawn from a study of blood T cell repertoires in COVID-19 (TCRdb year 2020). General notes on the study: Collaborator samples came from the United States, Italy and Spain and covered acute and convalescent phases of COVID-19. The material from the prospective study consisted of cDNA or gDNA derived from T cells, B-cell-depleted T cells, or PBMCs. Where available, HLA class I and class II types were taken from metadata supplied by the sample provider and were not determined by assay-based typing. A de-identified subject ID, COVID-19 status, age in years and sex were almost always included in the sample metadata. Samples were obtained from the ongoing ImmuneRACE study (first 160 participants) and from 1,000 to 1,500 subjects provided by 6 global collaborators. Deeply sampled blood TCRbeta repertoires from subjects exposed to, actively infected with, or recovered from COVID-19 were included in the dataset. A freely available public database, intended as a resource for researchers studying the immune response to SARS-CoV-2, is where the repertoires were released. Beyond this particular receptor, the publication reports: The quantity of clinical and demographic metadata differed by source and by participant and was supplied without curation.

TCRbeta CDR3 regions were amplified from genomic DNA using the immunoSEQ Assay, a bias-controlled multiplex PCR. On the study's bioinformatics: The number of nucleated cells in each sample was estimated from the amplification of reference gene primers within the assay. To quantify the absolute abundance of each unique TCRbeta CDR3 rearrangement, sequence reads were collapsed and filtered. For each sample, productive Simpson clonality was calculated as the square root of Simpson's diversity index across productive rearrangements. Entries here come from immuneACCESS through TCRdb and include only in-frame sequences with V and J called. Some clones fail to appear in such tables; in the studies checked, an unresolved V gene covers under half of the shortfall, and the cause of the remainder is unknown. From that table come the V and J calls and clone size; the DNA was used to work out D and trimming. A total of hundreds of thousands of clones appear in this sample, about 73% of them only once. The leading ten clones occupy around 3.2% of the sample.

Taken from the germline V gene, the CDR1 and CDR2 loops are SGHNT and YENEEA. V loses 5 bases, J loses 0 bases, and the germline ends lie 11 bases apart. The CDR3 goes from the cysteine to the phenylalanine over 15 residues. Solely the CDR3 DNA is kept, with 45 bases framed from the first base. The collaborating institutions used their own protocols to collect whole blood in K2EDTA tubes. Collaborator samples were shipped for TCRbeta analysis as frozen whole blood, isolated PBMCs, or DNA extracted from either sample type. The sequence came from an elderly woman with acute or convalescent COVID-19. Sequencing was performed on peripheral blood. The sequence joins TRBV11-3 to TRBJ1-3; the D gene is perhaps TRBD1, from 5 matching bases. The sequenced DNA: TGTGCCAGCAGCCGACGGGGGGTCTCTGGAAACACCATATATTTT. Translation gives CASSRRGVSGNTIYF.